The 21 T cell receptor beta chains in this list originate from one sample, sequenced in a study of blood T cell repertoires in COVID-19. Here immunoSEQ multiplex PCR was the method, and the copy in TCRdb shows in-frame clones only, minus some. This table holds roughly 57,000 clones, over 75% found once. The source material was peripheral blood. These receptors all stem from a man aged 80 or over with acute or convalescent COVID-19.

The V call is TRBV19, the J call TRBJ1-1; D uncertain. This CDR3 is 15 amino acids long. The germline V gene encodes CDR1 LNHDA and CDR2 SQIVND (reference sequence). Between the trimmed V and J ends, which lost 3 bases and 1 base, there was a span of 12 bases. The CDR3 DNA is TGTGCCAGTAGTATGTTTGGCACACAGAACACTGAAGCTTTCTTT. Amino acid sequence: CASSMFGTQNTEAFF. The full variable domain, its missing parts supplied by reference TRBV19 and TRBJ1-1, is DGGITQSPKYLFRKEGQNVTLSCEQNLNHDAMYWYRQDPGQGLRLIYYSQIVNDFQKGDIAEGYSVSREKKESFPLTVTSAQKNPTAFYLCASSMFGTQNTEAFFGQGTRLTVV.

The V call is TRBV5-1, the J call TRBJ2-7; a possible D gene is TRBD1 (5 bases). The V end was cut by 0 bases, the J end by 3 bases, with 10 bases between. This CDR3 has 14 residues. CDR1 is SGHRS and CDR2 is YFSETQ in the germline V gene. DNA for the CDR3: TGCGCCAGCAGCTTGGAACAGGTCGGCTACGAGCAGTACTTC. It is translated as CASSLEQVGYEQYF.

This chain uses TRBV15 with TRBJ2-7, with 8 bases aligning to TRBD1. The CDR3 length is 16 residues. Germline CDR1 and CDR2: LNHNV and YYDKDF (reference sequence). After removal of 0 bases from V and 3 bases from J, the junction contained 7 bases not matched to a gene. CDR3 amino acids: CATSRDLSGQVYEQYF. CDR3 bases: TGTGCCACCAGCAGAGATCTATCGGGACAGGTCTACGAGCAGTACTTC. Together with reference TRBV15 and TRBJ2-7, the CDR3 gives the full variable domain: DAMVIQNPRYQVTQFGKPVTLSCSQTLNHNVMYWYQQKSSQAPKLLFHYYDKDFNNEADTPDNFQSRRPNTSFCFLDIRSPGLGDTAMYLCATSRDLSGQVYEQYFGPGTRLTVT.

This clone was detected a few times. The chain combines TRBV4-1 with TRBJ1-1; D gene unclear. The CDR3 loop spans 13 amino acids. Germline CDR1 is MGHRA and CDR2 is YSYEKL. The V gene lost 4 bases and the J gene lost 7 bases, with 13 bases spanning the gap. This CDR3 reads CASSPSRVSEAFF. The DNA of the CDR3 is TGCGCCAGCAGCCCCTCCCGGGTGAGTGAAGCTTTCTTT.

The chain links TRBV13 to TRBJ2-3, with a possible D match to TRBD2 (6 bases). Germline CDR1 PRHDT, CDR2 FYEKMQ (reference sequence). Trimming shortened V by 5 bases and J by 5 bases, and 14 bases separated the two germline ends. This CDR3 spans 14 amino acids. The CDR3 sequence is CASSNRDSRDTQYF. The DNA for the CDR3 is TGTGCCAGCAGCAATCGGGACTCGCGAGATACGCAGTATTTT.

The chain employs TRBV9 and TRBJ1-1; D uncertain. Germline-derived CDR1 and CDR2 are SGDLS and YYNGEE. The CDR3 length is 15 residues. Trimming shortened V by 0 bases and J by 0 bases, and 9 bases separated the two germline ends. CDR3 bases: TGTGCCAGCAGCGTAGTGACCGAGGTGAACACTGAAGCTTTCTTT. This translates into CASSVVTEVNTEAFF. Variable domain in full (rest from reference TRBV9 and TRBJ1-1): DSGVTQTPKHLITATGQRVTLRCSPRSGDLSVYWYQQSLDQGLQFLIQYYNGEERAKGNILERFSAQQFPDLHSELNLSSLELGDSALYFCASSVVTEVNTEAFFGQGTRLTVV.

The chain carries TRBV28 and TRBJ2-7; 9 bases are shared with TRBD1. The V and J ends lost 3 bases and 4 bases, in that order; junction bases with no gene match: 4. The CDR3 is 14 residues long. Germline V CDR1 and CDR2: MDHEN, SYDVKM. CDR3 coding DNA: TGTGCCAGCAGTTTGGGGACAGGGCTTTACGAGCAGTACTTC. It translates to CASSLGTGLYEQYF.

The rearrangement links TRBV7-2 to TRBJ2-7; 9 bases map to TRBD2. V dropped 5 bases and J dropped 5; count of bases not matched to a gene: 10. The CDR3 loop spans 15 amino acids. Germline V gives CDR1 SGHTA, CDR2 FQGNSA. CDR3 residues: CASSPFRSGRDEQYF. The CDR3 nucleotides read TGTGCCAGCAGCCCTTTTCGTAGCGGGAGAGACGAGCAGTACTTC.

This chain connects TRBV5-4 to TRBJ2-1, with D unclear. V was shortened by 4 bases and J by 1 base, with 12 bases between the two germline ends. The germline V gene has CDR1 SGHNT and CDR2 YYREEE (reference sequence). This CDR3 has 15 residues. The CDR3 is CASSPLKPSYNEQFF. The DNA of the CDR3 is TGTGCCAGCAGCCCGCTAAAACCTTCCTACAATGAGCAGTTCTTC.

The chain links TRBV25-1 to TRBJ2-2; 8 nucleotides agree with TRBD1. Trimming removed 2 bases from V and 4 bases from J; junction bases left unmatched: 3. Germline values: CDR1 MGHDK, CDR2 SYGVNS. This CDR3 has 15 residues. The CDR3 sequence is CASSEQGAGTGELFF. CDR3 DNA: TGTGCCAGCAGTGAACAGGGGGCAGGCACCGGGGAGCTGTTTTTT.

This clone came up a few times. J is TRBJ2-7 and V is TRBV29-1, with D unresolved. CDR1 and CDR2 from the germline V gene are SQVTM and ANQGSEA. Trimming cost V 4 bases and J 5 bases, with 9 bases left between them. This CDR3 comprises 11 residues. The CDR3: CSVGPVNEQYF. The CDR3 DNA reads as TGCAGCGTTGGCCCGGTTAACGAGCAGTACTTC.

The J gene is TRBJ2-7, the V gene TRBV6-5, with TRBD1 matching over 9 bases. V gave up 7 bases and J gave up 6 bases; unmatched junction bases: 4. The germline gives CDR1 MNHEY, CDR2 SVGAGI. The CDR3 is 12 residues long. This CDR3 is CASTPGQGEQYF. Written as DNA, the CDR3 is TGTGCCAGCACCCCGGGACAGGGCGAGCAGTACTTC.

The V gene is TRBV7-9, the J gene TRBJ2-5; 8 bases align to TRBD2. Trimming removed 2 bases from V and 5 bases from J; junction bases left unmatched: 7. In germline, CDR1 is SEHNR, CDR2 FQNEAQ (reference sequence). The CDR3 is 15 residues long. The CDR3 DNA sequence: TGTGCCAGCAGCTTATCCGGGGGGGCCGGGGAGACCCAGTACTTC. It translates to CASSLSGGAGETQYF.

The rearrangement joins TRBV11-3 to TRBJ2-2, with no clear D. The germline V and J ends were trimmed by 5 bases and 4 bases, with 8 bases remaining between them. This CDR3 contains 13 residues. Germline CDR1 is SGHNT and CDR2 is YENEEA. The CDR3 reads CASSAVRTGELFF. As DNA, the CDR3 is TGTGCCAGCAGCGCAGTACGCACCGGGGAGCTGTTTTTT.

This chain links TRBV14 with TRBJ2-3, with 9 positions matching TRBD1. The germline V gene has CDR1 SGHDN and CDR2 FVKESK. The CDR3 consists of 17 residues. Trimming took 2 bases from V and 3 from J; bases not matched to a gene: 9. CDR3 sequence (DNA): TGTGCCAGCAGCCAATTTTCCGGGACAGGGCCGACAGATACGCAGTATTTT. Its protein is CASSQFSGTGPTDTQYF. Combining the CDR3 with reference TRBV14 and TRBJ2-3 gives the whole variable domain EAGVTQFPSHSVIEKGQTVTLRCDPISGHDNLYWYRRVMGKEIKFLLHFVKESKQDESGMPNNRFLAERTGGTYSTLKVQPAELEDSGVYFCASSQFSGTGPTDTQYFGPGTRLTVL.

The chain carries TRBV7-3 and TRBJ1-1; 7 positions agree with TRBD1. The CDR3 has 14 amino acids. The germline V gene encodes CDR1 SGHTA and CDR2 FQGTGA. Losses at the gene ends were 5 bases for V and 5 bases for J; bases not matched to a gene: 8. The CDR3 loop is CASSPTGTATEAFF. The CDR3, as DNA: TGTGCCAGCAGCCCGACCGGGACAGCGACTGAAGCTTTCTTT.

The chain combines TRBV2 with TRBJ2-2, with 11 nucleotides matching TRBD1. J lost 1 base, V lost 6 bases, and 4 bases had no gene match. The length of the CDR3 is 16 residues. CDR1 SNHLY and CDR2 FYNNEI come from the germline V gene. This CDR3 is CASRDRGLGNTGELFF. CDR3 nucleotide sequence: TGTGCCAGCAGGGACAGGGGGCTAGGGAACACCGGGGAGCTGTTTTTT. Combining the CDR3 with reference TRBV2 and TRBJ2-2 gives the whole variable domain EPEVTQTPSHQVTQMGQEVILRCVPISNHLYFYWYRQILGQKVEFLVSFYNNEISEKSEIFDDQFSVERPDGSNFTLKIRSTKLEDSAMYFCASRDRGLGNTGELFFGEGSRLTVL.

This clone was counted once. The rearrangement uses TRBV4-1 and TRBJ2-1; 7 bases map to TRBD1. Germline trimming cut 2 bases from V and 9 bases from J; bases unmatched to any gene: 13. The germline V gene encodes CDR1 MGHRA and CDR2 YSYEKL. The CDR3 contains 16 residues. CDR3: CASSQTTQGVGGEQFF. Written as DNA, the CDR3 is TGCGCCAGCAGCCAAACTACCCAGGGGGTTGGGGGTGAGCAGTTCTTC.

The chain couples TRBV9 to TRBJ1-3; maybe TRBD1 (5 bases). CDR1 and CDR2 (germline): SGDLS, YYNGEE. The V end lost 3 bases, the J end lost 2 bases, and 12 bases lay between the germline ends. The CDR3 runs to 15 residues. Here the CDR3 reads CASSAGGAAGNTIYF. CDR3 sequence (DNA): TGTGCCAGCAGCGCGGGGGGAGCTGCTGGAAACACCATATATTTT.

This rearrangement joins TRBV7-2 to TRBJ2-2, with D possibly matching TRBD2 (6 bases). Germline V gene sequence: CDR1 SGHTA, CDR2 FQGNSA. CDR3 length: 13 amino acids. Trimming stripped 6 bases from V and 4 bases from J, with 9 bases between. The chain's CDR3 is CASRNSGTGELFF. CDR3 nucleotide sequence: TGTGCCAGCAGAAATAGCGGCACCGGGGAGCTGTTTTTT.

V usage is TRBV4-1 and J usage is TRBJ2-5, with a weak D call TRBD2 (7 bases). This CDR3 contains 15 residues. CDR1 and CDR2 (germline): MGHRA, YSYEKL. V was cut by 4 bases and J by 5 bases, with 17 bases left in between. The DNA of the CDR3 is TGCGCCAGCAGCCCCCGGGGGGCAGGGGACGAGACCCAGTACTTC. Amino acid sequence: CASSPRGAGDETQYF.